This T cell receptor beta chain was recorded in a study of cytomegalovirus exposure and HLA in healthy donors. Broader study findings: The listing of 150 to 200 TCR beta chains classed them as cytomegalovirus-associated. A missense DCLRE1C variant was associated with V- and J-gene trimming of TCR beta chains in a later analysis, and an independent cohort replicated the association. HLA-A and HLA-B allele assignments for most subjects were reportedly predicted accurately using TCR beta sequences. HLA alleles showed associations with 15,000 to 20,000 TCR beta sequences in a later analysis, at a 0.05 false discovery rate.

Germline CDR1 and CDR2: LNHDA and SQIVND (reference sequence). Trimming took off 6 bases at V and 1 base at J, with 12 bases between the two ends. The CDR3 is 14 residues long. This clone was picked up one time. Its antigen is unidentified. In the PCR, 60 Vbeta and 13 Jbeta primers were used. The table came from immunoSEQ multiplex PCR; TCRdb's copy has only in-frame clones and leaves some out. The sample holds under 90,000 clones, 70% seen once. The sequence was obtained from a woman between 50 and 59 years old in good health and CMV-seropositive. J is TRBJ1-2 and V is TRBV19, with D possibly TRBD1 on 5 matching bases. The sample taken for sequencing was PBMCs. CDR3 coding DNA: TGTGCCAGTAGCCTCACGGGACTTAACTATGGCTACACCTTC. It specifies CASSLTGLNYGYTF. The full variable domain, with the rest looked up from reference TRBV19 and TRBJ1-2, is DGGITQSPKYLFRKEGQNVTLSCEQNLNHDAMYWYRQDPGQGLRLIYYSQIVNDFQKGDIAEGYSVSREKKESFPLTVTSAQKNPTAFYLCASSLTGLNYGYTFGSGTRLTVV.